This T cell receptor beta chain was observed in a study of blood T cell repertoires in COVID-19. About the study: COVID-19 samples from acute and convalescent phases originated in the United States, Italy and Spain.

V lost 7 bases and J 0 bases, leaving 18 bases between the germline ends. The CDR3 loop spans 16 amino acids. Germline V gene data show CDR1 as SEHNR and CDR2 as FQNEAQ (reference sequence). Profiled with immunoSEQ multiplex PCR; TCRdb holds only in-frame clones, not every one. This repertoire shows around 190,000 clones, approximately 80% found once; its top ten account for about 9%. The genes are TRBV7-9 and TRBJ1-2; a weak D match, TRBD1 (6 bases). The origin of this receptor is a man aged 35 to 55 who had recovered from COVID-19. Source material: PBMCs or T cells enriched from blood (not recorded which). The chain's CDR3 is CASTEGEVGANYGYTF. The DNA for the CDR3 is TGTGCCAGCACCGAGGGGGAAGTCGGGGCTAACTATGGCTACACCTTC.